The 9 T cell receptor beta chains below all came from one sample that was sequenced in a study of shared clonotypes between healthy human individuals. Cells designated naive CD8 were CD45RO-negative and were positively selected for CCR7, with terminally differentiated effector memory CD45RA+ cells excluded. Generated by immunoSEQ multiplex PCR, the TCRdb table keeps only in-frame clones and is missing some. The sample holds some 2,000,000 clones, approximately 94% seen once. Sequenced: naive CD8+ T cells sorted from blood. The receptors were sampled from a man younger than 35 in good health.

The V call is TRBV5-1, the J call TRBJ2-1, with D unresolved. Germline V gene sequence: CDR1 SGHRS, CDR2 YFSETQ. Trimming took 1 base from V and 0 from J, leaving 5 bases between them. The CDR3 has 14 amino acids. CDR3 in DNA: TGCGCCAGCAGCTTGACTTTCTCCTACAATGAGCAGTTCTTC. It translates to CASSLTFSYNEQFF. Using reference TRBV5-1 and TRBJ2-1 for the parts outside the CDR3, the full variable domain is KAGVTQTPRYLIKTRGQQVTLSCSPISGHRSVSWYQQTPGQGLQFLFEYFSETQRNKGNFPGRFSGRQFSNSRSEMNVSTLELGDSALYLCASSLTFSYNEQFFGPGTRLTVL.

The J gene is TRBJ2-1, the V gene TRBV6-1; a weak D match, TRBD1 (7 bases). V shed 11 bases and J shed 4 bases, with 18 bases lying between them. The CDR3 runs to 14 residues. Germline V gene lookup returns CDR1 MNHNS and CDR2 SASEGT. CDR3 coding DNA: TGTGCCCTCAGGGGGGCAGGGGGGTACAATGAGCAGTTCTTC. It is translated as CALRGAGGYNEQFF.

The chain uses TRBV6-1 and TRBJ1-5; D gene ambiguous. The CDR3 has 15 amino acids. Germline CDR1 is MNHNS and CDR2 is SASEGT. Trimming cost V 3 bases and J 0 bases, with 9 bases left between them. CDR3 sequence: CASSDSGFSNQPQHF. The CDR3 nucleotides are TGTGCCAGCAGTGATTCCGGGTTTAGCAATCAGCCCCAGCATTTT.

V usage is TRBV6-6 and J usage is TRBJ1-3; weak D call: TRBD1 (6 bases). Trimming shortened V by 6 bases and J by 0 bases, and 15 bases separated the two germline ends. Germline CDR1 reads MNHNY; CDR2 reads SVGAGI (reference sequence). The CDR3 contains 16 residues. DNA for the CDR3: TGTGCCAGCAGCTCCGTGCCAGGGGCCTCTGGAAACACCATATATTTT. The encoded protein is CASSSVPGASGNTIYF.

The CDR3: CSVELGDRANEKLFF. The CDR3 DNA follows: TGCAGCGTTGAACTGGGAGACAGGGCGAATGAAAAACTGTTTTTT. This sequence joins TRBV29-1 and TRBJ1-4, with 7 nucleotides matching TRBD1. V shed 2 bases, J shed 5 bases, and the junction held 8 bases outside the gene matches. The CDR3 consists of 15 residues. The germline gives CDR1 SQVTM, CDR2 ANQGSEA.

This chain connects TRBV7-8 to TRBJ2-1; 8 positions match TRBD2. V lost 4 bases, J lost 6 bases, and 5 bases stayed unmatched. This CDR3 region has 14 residues. CDR1 is SGHVS and CDR2 is FQNEAQ in the germline V gene. Here the CDR3 DNA reads TGTGCCAGCAGCTCCCGGACTAGCAGCAATGAGCAGTTCTTC. This encodes CASSSRTSSNEQFF.

This clone appeared a few times. Within the sample, other DNA sequences also encode this same CDR3. The chain couples TRBV5-6 to TRBJ2-5, with unresolved D. CDR1 and CDR2 from the germline V gene are SGHDT and YYEEEE. V lost 4 bases, J lost 1 base, and 2 bases lay in between. The CDR3 runs to 11 residues. The chain's CDR3 is CASSLQETQYF. CDR3 nucleotide sequence: TGTGCCAGCAGCCTCCAAGAGACCCAGTACTTC.

The rearrangement uses TRBV6-6 and TRBJ2-1; unclear D gene. Trimming shortened V by 7 bases and J by 7 bases, and 11 bases separated the two germline ends. From germline, CDR1 is MNHNY and CDR2 SVGAGI (reference sequence). The length of the CDR3 is 12 residues. CDR3 nucleotide sequence: TGTGCCAGCACTCAGACTGGGAATGAGCAGTTCTTC. It yields the protein CASTQTGNEQFF.

The J gene is TRBJ2-2, the V gene TRBV19; the D call may be TRBD1 or TRBD2 (5 bases each). V was shortened by 0 bases and J by 5 bases, with 13 bases between the two germline ends. CDR3 length: 16 residues. Per the germline V gene, CDR1 is LNHDA and CDR2 is SQIVND (reference sequence). The DNA of the CDR3 is TGTGCCAGTAGTATAGAAGGGACCACCCGTACCGGGGAGCTGTTTTTT. It encodes CASSIEGTTRTGELFF.